This passage covers 20 T cell receptor beta chains from one sample sequenced in a study of blood T cell repertoires in COVID-19. The protocol was immunoSEQ multiplex PCR, while the TCRdb copy is restricted to in-frame clones and leaves out a portion. The table has almost 500,000 clones, about 88% seen once; the top ten hold approximately 8%. The specimen sequenced was PBMCs or T cells enriched from blood (not recorded which). The receptors shown here come from a woman aged 60-70 years who had recovered from COVID-19.

This sequence joins TRBV7-9 and TRBJ2-7, with 7 bases fitting TRBD1. V dropped 5 bases and J dropped 2; count of bases not matched to a gene: 6. This CDR3 region has 14 residues. Germline CDR1 and CDR2: SEHNR and FQNEAQ (reference sequence). CDR3 in DNA: TGTGCCAGCAGCACGGACAGGAACACCTACGAGCAGTACTTC. Amino acid sequence: CASSTDRNTYEQYF.

The chain combines TRBV20-1 with TRBJ2-7; possibly TRBD1 for D (5 bases). Per germline, CDR1 DFQATT and CDR2 SNEGSKA (reference sequence). There are 11 residues in the CDR3. Trimming took off 2 bases at V and 3 bases at J, with 5 bases between the two ends. The CDR3 is CSARQGYEQYV. CDR3 DNA: TGCAGTGCTAGACAGGGCTACGAGCAGTACGTC.

The CDR3 DNA sequence: TGTGCCAGCAGTAGGGAGACAGGCTATCAGCCCCAGCATTTT. This translates into CASSRETGYQPQHF. This chain uses TRBV2 with TRBJ1-5, with D maybe TRBD1 (6 bases). The V gene's germline CDR1 is SNHLY and CDR2 FYNNEI. The germline V and J ends were trimmed by 5 bases and 5 bases, with 13 bases remaining between them. The length of the CDR3 is 14 residues.

The count of this clone is one. The rearrangement uses TRBV4-2 and TRBJ1-1; D is ambiguous. Germline V lookup: CDR1 LGHNA, CDR2 YNFKEQ. CDR3 length: 15 residues. Between the trimmed V and J ends, which lost 3 bases and 1 base, there was a span of 12 bases. The CDR3 is CASSHTGVANTEAFF. CDR3 nucleotides: TGTGCCAGCAGCCATACCGGGGTTGCGAACACTGAAGCTTTCTTT.

The gene calls are TRBV6-5 and TRBJ2-1; D call uncertain. CDR1 is MNHEY and CDR2 is SVGAGI in the germline V gene. This CDR3 spans 11 amino acids. Trimming shortened V by 7 bases and J by 2 bases, and 3 bases separated the two germline ends. The CDR3 nucleotides are TGTGCCAGCAACACCTACAATGAGCAGTTCTTC. Its translation is CASNTYNEQFF.

The gene calls are TRBV12-5 and TRBJ1-5, with D unresolved. The CDR3 is 19 residues long. V was trimmed by 1 base and J by 0 bases, leaving 19 bases between them. Germline loops: CDR1 LGHNT, CDR2 FRNRAP. Written as DNA, the CDR3 is TGTGCTAGTGGTTTGGGATCCTTAGAATCCGGGATTAGCAATCAGCCCCAGCATTTT. The encoded protein is CASGLGSLESGISNQPQHF.

The sample holds one count of this clone. The gene calls are TRBV24-1 and TRBJ2-5, with TRBD1 matching over 7 bases. V was pared by 9 bases and J by 5 bases, with 8 bases of the junction left unmatched. The CDR3 is 13 amino acids. Germline V lookup: CDR1 KGHDR, CDR2 SFDVKD. The CDR3 DNA is TGTGCCACCTCCGGGACAGCAGGCGAGACCCAGTACTTC. It specifies CATSGTAGETQYF.

This clone turned up a few times. This sequence joins TRBV11-3 and TRBJ2-3, with TRBD2 matching over 7 bases. The CDR3 sequence is 14 residues long. J was trimmed by 5 bases and V by 6 bases; bases with no gene match: 8. Germline V CDR1 and CDR2: SGHNT, YENEEA. Here the CDR3 reads CASSPAGFGDTQYF. As DNA, the CDR3 is TGTGCCAGCAGTCCAGCGGGGTTTGGAGATACGCAGTATTTT.

The V call is TRBV5-6, the J call TRBJ2-7; D remains ambiguous. CDR3 length: 13 amino acids. Germline V gives CDR1 SGHDT, CDR2 YYEEEE. Trimming took off 0 bases at V and 0 bases at J, with 4 bases between the two ends. CDR3 nucleotide sequence: TGTGCCAGCAGCTTGGCGGGCTCCTACGAGCAGTACTTC. This codes for CASSLAGSYEQYF.

The CDR3 is CASSLVGQVNTEAFF. In DNA, the CDR3 is TGTGCCAGCAGCTTGGTGGGACAGGTGAACACTGAAGCTTTCTTT. The chain uses TRBV5-4 and TRBJ1-1; 8 positions match TRBD1. Trimming cost V 0 bases and J 0 bases; bases outside gene matches: 1. CDR3 size: 15 residues. Germline V gives CDR1 SGHNT, CDR2 YYREEE (reference sequence).

The rearrangement uses TRBV6-1 and TRBJ2-3; the D gene is possibly TRBD1 (6 bases). The CDR3 spans 15 residues. The V gene lost 0 bases and the J gene lost 3 bases, with 10 bases spanning the gap. Looked up from germline, CDR1 is MNHNS and CDR2 is SASEGT. CDR3 in DNA: TGTGCCAGCAGTGAAGCGCCAGGGGTGACAGATACGCAGTATTTT. Residues: CASSEAPGVTDTQYF.

The rearrangement links TRBV11-2 to TRBJ2-3, with D perhaps matching TRBD1 (6 bases). The ends were cut back, 1 base at V and 2 bases at J, with 22 bases in the middle. The CDR3 is 19 amino acids. Germline V gene sequence: CDR1 SGHAT, CDR2 FQNNGV. CDR3 region: CASSLVVGGVLKDTDTQYF. CDR3 bases: TGTGCCAGCAGCTTAGTTGTAGGGGGAGTTTTAAAGGACACAGATACGCAGTATTTT.

The chain couples TRBV21-1 to TRBJ1-2; TRBD1, the table's D call, lacks a check against the DNA. TRBV21-1 represents a pseudogene. The CDR3 consists of 15 residues. This CDR3 reads CASSSMTGPRYGYTF. DNA of the CDR3: TGTGCCAGCAGCAGCATGACAGGTCCGCGGTATGGCTACACCTTC.

The chain joins TRBV20-1 to TRBJ2-1, with D possibly being TRBD2 (6 bases). The CDR3 extends over 11 amino acids. Germline values: CDR1 DFQATT, CDR2 SNEGSKA (reference sequence). V gave up 4 bases and J gave up 6 bases, with 7 bases separating them. CDR3: CSAIGGNEQFF. CDR3 DNA sequence: TGCAGTGCTATCGGGGGCAATGAGCAGTTCTTC.

The rearrangement uses TRBV5-1 and TRBJ1-3, with D possibly being TRBD1 (5 bases). The CDR3 sequence is 16 residues long. Between the trimmed V and J ends, which lost 0 bases and 0 bases, there was a span of 10 bases. The V gene's germline CDR1 is SGHRS and CDR2 YFSETQ. The CDR3 DNA reads as TGCGCCAGCAGCTTGGAACAGGTCCGCTCTGGAAACACCATATATTTT. Encoded protein: CASSLEQVRSGNTIYF.

The V gene is TRBV19, the J gene TRBJ1-2; 8 nucleotides match TRBD1. The V gene's germline CDR1 is LNHDA and CDR2 SQIVND (reference sequence). The CDR3 length is 15 residues. Trimming at V came to 3 bases and at J to 5 bases, leaving 8 bases not matched to a gene. This CDR3 is CASSMGGQGLYGYTF. CDR3 bases: TGTGCCAGTAGTATGGGAGGACAGGGTCTTTATGGCTACACCTTC. Full variable domain (outside the CDR3, taken from reference TRBV19 and TRBJ1-2): DGGITQSPKYLFRKEGQNVTLSCEQNLNHDAMYWYRQDPGQGLRLIYYSQIVNDFQKGDIAEGYSVSREKKESFPLTVTSAQKNPTAFYLCASSMGGQGLYGYTFGSGTRLTVV.

V and J are TRBV6-5 and TRBJ2-4; 9 bases align to TRBD2. Germline V gives CDR1 MNHEY, CDR2 SVGAGI. V trimming: 6 bases; J trimming: 15 bases; junction bases outside the gene matches: 6. The CDR3 extends over 11 amino acids. The CDR3 protein is CASRMGLAWYF. CDR3 nucleotide sequence: TGTGCCAGCAGGATGGGACTAGCATGGTACTTC.

J is TRBJ1-1 and V is TRBV5-5; 7 bases line up with TRBD1. V shed 2 bases and J 6 bases; nucleotides not matched to a gene: 4. Germline V CDR1 and CDR2: SGHKS, YYEKEE (reference sequence). The CDR3 is 13 amino acids. In DNA form, the CDR3 reads TGTGCCAGCAGCTTCCGACAGGGTTCTGAAGCTTTCTTT. Encoded protein: CASSFRQGSEAFF.

The V gene is TRBV6-2 or TRBV6-3, the J gene TRBJ1-3, with D uncertain. V lost 5 bases and J 3 bases, leaving 11 bases between the germline ends. This CDR3 region has 14 residues. The germline V gene has CDR1 MNHEY and CDR2 SVGEGT. The CDR3 protein is CASSPRQVGNTIYF. CDR3 in DNA: TGTGCCAGCAGTCCCCGACAAGTTGGAAACACCATATATTTT.

This chain uses TRBV5-5 with TRBJ1-3; no clear D gene. This CDR3 spans 15 amino acids. The germline CDR1 and CDR2 sequences are SGHKS and YYEKEE (reference sequence). V was trimmed by 2 bases and J by 0 bases, leaving 9 bases between them. The CDR3 loop reads CASSFDLSSGNTIYF. The CDR3 DNA reads as TGTGCCAGCAGCTTTGATCTCAGCTCTGGAAACACCATATATTTT. Looking up the rest from reference TRBV5-5 and TRBJ1-3 gives the full variable domain: DAGVTQSPTHLIKTRGQQVTLRCSPISGHKSVSWYQQVLGQGPQFIFQYYEKEERGRGNFPDRFSARQFPNYSSELNVNALLLGDSALYLCASSFDLSSGNTIYFGEGSWLTVV.